The T cell receptor (beta chain) described here comes from a study of T cells in Graves' hyperthyroidism and ophthalmopathy (dated by TCRdb to between 2018 and 2021). Concerning the study at large: To identify distinguishing TCR V-J signatures, a discovery cohort of some 99 patients was used, comprising fewer than 45 with Graves' ophthalmopathy and some 60 with stable Graves' hyperthyroidism. Whether ophthalmopathy could be predicted prospectively was tested in an independent validation cohort made up of roughly 19 hyperthyroidism patients plus 17 patients who later progressed to ophthalmopathy. The 100 discovery patients were divided at random into training and test sets in a 7:3 ratio. In addition, the study compared T-cell repertoires in thyroid tissue and in blood from roughly six Graves' hyperthyroidism patients. Following sampling, methimazole starting at 30 mg daily was given to hyperthyroidism patients, and high-dose intravenous methylprednisolone was given to ophthalmopathy patients. The paper reports TCR Vbeta CDR3 sequencing of 130 to 150 peripheral blood samples: approximately 41 ophthalmopathy, about 75 hyperthyroidism and around 17 progressor patients. Points the paper makes about the study in general: In validation, progression to ophthalmopathy was predicted by the model with 70.59% sensitivity and nearly 75% specificity, a median of approximately 7.1 months before onset. In cross-validation, a model built on a 13 V-J signature told ophthalmopathy apart from stable hyperthyroidism with less than 90% sensitivity and around 83% specificity, and in testing the same model reached 80%/75%. Sample size was not statistically predetermined, and blinding of investigators to group allocation was not performed. Most expanded thyroid clonotypes (frequency above 0.001) were also found in blood, which suggests that blood repertoires may mirror thyroid immune responses.

The CDR3, cysteine through phenylalanine, is 16 amino acids long. The DNA shown is the 48-base CDR3, in frame from base 1. The CDR1 and CDR2 encoded by the germline V gene are KGHDR and SFDVKD. The junction shows trimming of 4 bases on V and 3 bases on J, and the gene matches do not reach 7 bases of it. TCR beta CDR3 regions were amplified from RNA transcripts. For the first round of RT-PCR on the TCR CDR3, the HTBI primer set was used together with the Qiagen OneStep RT-PCR kit. Libraries were constructed in a second round of multiplex PCR, after which size selection and purification were carried out. Libraries were sequenced paired-end with 100 bp reads on an Illumina HiSeq2000. Per the source publication's procedure: SOAPnuke was used to process the raw data, throwing out any read that contained adapters or uncalled bases, had a mean Phred below 15, or lacked an exact constant-primer or identifier match. High-quality paired reads were merged with COPE v1.2.5, and unique nucleotide sequences were defined as clonotypes. MiTCR v1.1 was used to align the clonotypes against IMGT TRBV, TRBD and TRBJ reference segments. The analysis included only V-J combinations with a frequency above 0.0001, which together covered around 99% of the repertoires. The TCS score was defined as F50 (clonal expansion) divided by E x V (chaos), with BLOSUM62-based TCRdist calculated between CDR3 peptides within each V-J. Welch's t-statistics and random forest reduced several hundred V-J features to under 15, which were used in a naive Bayes classifier (R e1071). The Morisita-Horn index was used to measure how similar the thyroid and blood repertoires were. Through fastp at Q25 and MiXCR, TCRdb rebuilt clones from the public reads, retaining in-frame beta chains. Every distinct CDR3 protein forms one entry, paired with its most common genes and DNA. TCRdb's processing, not the study's, gives the V and J calls here. For this sample there are 600,000 to 700,000 distinct CDR3 sequences; 45% appear just once. Of the sample, less than 9.5% is held by the ten largest clones.

This clonotype was seen many times. No antigen is known for it. Within one base of it there is no much larger clone, and no base qualities were kept. Any patient with an uncontrolled infection, another autoimmune disease, pregnancy or lactation was excluded. Clinical symptoms, serum thyroxine and TRAb, thyroid ultrasound, and orbital computed tomography formed the basis for the diagnoses. Trizol reagent was used to extract total RNA, and RNA quality was then checked on an Agilent 2100 Bioanalyzer. The sequenced material came from peripheral blood or thyroid tissue (not recorded which). Recombination connected TRBV24-1 to TRBJ1-2; 10 of the junction bases match TRBD1. The receptor was derived from an adult man with Graves' disease, either hyperthyroidism or ophthalmopathy (not recorded which). CDR3 region: CATSDQGQGNDYGYTF. The nucleotide sequence is given as TGTGCCACCAGTGACCAGGGACAGGGGAACGACTATGGCTACACCTTC.